This T cell receptor beta chain originates from a study of post-analysis software for immune sequencing data. Unique molecular identifiers were built into the TCR beta cDNA libraries. MiXCR, applied by TCRdb to the PCR reads, yields one record per CDR3 protein. The sample holds about 160,000 distinct CDR3 sequences, approximately 35% seen once. Unmatched junction bases numbered 8, after V lost 2 bases and J lost 5 bases. The CDR3 extends over 18 amino acids. Per the germline V gene, CDR1 is MNHEY and CDR2 is SVGAGI. For this clonotype: No antigen is known for it.

Study findings and constraints: Strong co-clustering by F measure was evident for samples that had been prepared in the same batch. Patients with multiple sclerosis recorded significantly lower normalized Chao1 diversity than controls, the study found. Among four or five TRBV segments more frequent in patients than controls were TRBV5-6, TRBV5-1 and TRBV20-1.

Sequencing used blood, obtained after autologous hematopoietic stem cell transplantation. The origin of this receptor is a girl aged 5 to 17 with multiple sclerosis. This rearrangement joins TRBV6-5 to TRBJ2-3, with TRBD2 matching 15 bases. This CDR3 reads CASSYAGLAGGPIDTQYF. Written as DNA, the CDR3 is TGTGCCAGCAGTTACGCCGGACTAGCGGGAGGGCCCATAGATACGCAGTATTTT.